This is a list of T cell receptor beta chains from one sample in a study of OX40 agonist ivuxolimab in advanced cancers. Sequencing was performed with immunoSEQ multiplex PCR; in TCRdb, only in-frame clones are kept and a portion is missing. The sample holds around 110,000 clones, approximately 90% seen once. Here the sequenced sample was CD4+ or CD8+ T cells sorted from blood, taken in a trial of the OX40 agonist ivuxolimab. All receptors derive from an adult with an advanced solid tumor such as melanoma, head and neck, liver or kidney cancer. The CDR3 runs from the conserved cysteine through the conserved F or W. A clone size is listed for some rows: how often the clone was seen (once, few, many), or a class if it is expanded.

clone size: NA
J gene: TRBJ2-7
CDR3 length: 11
V gene: TRBV6-5
CDR3 protein: CASSNPDEQYF

clone size: NA
J gene: TRBJ2-5
CDR3 length: 13
V gene: TRBV7-8
CDR3 protein: CASSFVQGETQYF

clone size: NA
J gene: TRBJ2-5
CDR3 length: 14
V gene: TRBV29-1
CDR3 protein: CSVAITGPAETQYF

clone size: NA
J gene: TRBJ1-6
CDR3 length: 17
V gene: TRBV15
CDR3 protein: CATKDTKRGTYNSPLHF

clone size: NA
J gene: TRBJ2-1
CDR3 length: 14
V gene: TRBV10-3
CDR3 protein: CAISRTGEGDEQFF

clone size: once
J gene: TRBJ1-5
CDR3 length: 16
V gene: TRBV18
CDR3 protein: CASSPNPASSNQPQHF

clone size: NA
J gene: TRBJ2-2
CDR3 length: 14
V gene: TRBV21-1
CDR3 protein: CASSSGQHTGELFF

clone size: NA
J gene: TRBJ1-2
CDR3 length: 13
V gene: TRBV4-2
CDR3 protein: CASSQGQGDGYTF

clone size: NA
J gene: TRBJ2-7
CDR3 length: 15
V gene: TRBV6-6
CDR3 protein: CASSPGTGGSYEQYF

clone size: NA
J gene: TRBJ2-7
CDR3 length: 12
V gene: TRBV19
CDR3 protein: CASSMVGYEQYF

clone size: NA
J gene: TRBJ2-7
CDR3 length: 17
V gene: TRBV7-2
CDR3 protein: CASSLAQGSLSSYEQYF

clone size: NA
J gene: TRBJ2-2
CDR3 length: 14
V gene: TRBV28
CDR3 protein: CASSRPLDTGELFF

clone size: NA
J gene: TRBJ1-1
CDR3 length: 12
V gene: TRBV4-3
CDR3 protein: CASSRGGREAFF

clone size: NA
J gene: TRBJ2-3
CDR3 length: 16
V gene: TRBV9
CDR3 protein: CASSVGGRPSTDTQYF

clone size: once
J gene: TRBJ1-5
CDR3 length: 13
V gene: TRBV7-2
CDR3 protein: CASSWRRGQPQHF

clone size: NA
J gene: TRBJ1-2
CDR3 length: 16
V gene: TRBV6-1
CDR3 protein: CASSETGRPDNYGYTF

clone size: NA
J gene: TRBJ2-5
CDR3 length: 13
V gene: TRBV4-2
CDR3 protein: CASSQDNGGAEYF

clone size: NA
J gene: TRBJ1-5
CDR3 length: 11
V gene: TRBV28
CDR3 protein: CASGRERPQHF

clone size: NA
J gene: TRBJ2-3
CDR3 length: 12
V gene: TRBV5-4
CDR3 protein: CASSLELDTQYF

clone size: NA
J gene: TRBJ1-4
CDR3 length: 17
V gene: TRBV4-1
CDR3 protein: CASSQDPGPPGGEKLFF

clone size: once
J gene: TRBJ1-2
CDR3 length: 16
V gene: TRBV5-5
CDR3 protein: CASSAATSGGLSGYTF

clone size: NA
J gene: TRBJ2-1
CDR3 length: 14
V gene: TRBV6-5
CDR3 protein: CASSKSADARGQFF

clone size: NA
J gene: TRBJ1-6
CDR3 length: 15
V gene: TRBV30
CDR3 protein: CAWSVPPGYNSPLHF

clone size: NA
J gene: TRBJ2-3
CDR3 length: 15
V gene: TRBV7-3
CDR3 protein: CASSPRESGGDTQYF

clone size: NA
J gene: TRBJ2-1
CDR3 length: 16
V gene: TRBV12-5
CDR3 protein: CASGSNPSGRNNEQFF

clone size: many
J gene: TRBJ1-5
CDR3 length: 13
V gene: TRBV18
CDR3 protein: CASSPESNQPQHF

clone size: NA
J gene: TRBJ2-3
CDR3 length: 11
V gene: TRBV2
CDR3 protein: CASSYGDTQYF

clone size: NA
J gene: TRBJ1-6
CDR3 length: 13
V gene: TRBV7-9
CDR3 protein: CASRTDYNSPLHF

clone size: few
J gene: TRBJ1-4
CDR3 length: 14
V gene: TRBV9
CDR3 protein: CASSPASGSEKLFF

clone size: NA
J gene: TRBJ1-1
CDR3 length: 13
V gene: TRBV10-2
CDR3 protein: CASSVGQGTEAFF

clone size: once
J gene: TRBJ2-1
CDR3 length: 16
V gene: TRBV4-1
CDR3 protein: CASRKPGGREINEQFF

clone size: NA
J gene: TRBJ1-6
CDR3 length: 18
V gene: TRBV13
CDR3 protein: CASSSSTRRDREYSPLHF

clone size: NA
J gene: TRBJ1-1
CDR3 length: 14
V gene: TRBV19
CDR3 protein: CASSISTAGTEAFF

clone size: NA
J gene: TRBJ1-6
CDR3 length: 15
V gene: TRBV28
CDR3 protein: CASSLSRNMYSPLHF

clone size: NA
J gene: TRBJ1-5
CDR3 length: 15
V gene: TRBV2
CDR3 protein: CASSEGTVSNQPQHF

clone size: NA
J gene: TRBJ1-5
CDR3 length: 14
V gene: TRBV23-1
CDR3 protein: CASSQPFWGQPQHF

clone size: NA
J gene: TRBJ1-4
CDR3 length: 14
V gene: TRBV6-5
CDR3 protein: CASSFSRNNEKLFF

clone size: once
J gene: TRBJ2-7
CDR3 length: 15
V gene: TRBV9
CDR3 protein: CASSVGPSGGGEQYF

clone size: once
J gene: TRBJ2-3
CDR3 length: 17
V gene: TRBV2
CDR3 protein: CASSGTSGGLGTDTQYF

clone size: once
J gene: TRBJ1-2
CDR3 length: 16
V gene: TRBV19
CDR3 protein: CASSISGQGYNYGYTF

clone size: NA
J gene: TRBJ2-7
CDR3 length: 14
V gene: TRBV6-6
CDR3 protein: CASRPGTASPKQYF

clone size: NA
J gene: TRBJ2-3
CDR3 length: 15
V gene: TRBV7-7
CDR3 protein: CASSSTSGGPDTQYF

clone size: NA
J gene: TRBJ1-4
CDR3 length: 18
V gene: TRBV4-3
CDR3 protein: CASSPATGARRENEKLFF

clone size: NA
J gene: TRBJ1-1
CDR3 length: 13
V gene: TRBV2
CDR3 protein: CASSNDVNTEAFF

clone size: NA
J gene: TRBJ1-1
CDR3 length: 11
V gene: TRBV6-6
CDR3 protein: CASSYVNEAFF